The TCR beta chain described here comes from a study of shared clonotypes between healthy human individuals. Across several immunoSEQ plates, the genomic DNA of each subset was split evenly. Among the unsorted PBMC samples, replicate PCRs used 300 ng DNA, 31,000 or so T cell genomes. TCRdb's copy holds only in-frame clones and misses some; the assay was immunoSEQ multiplex PCR. The sample has hundreds of thousands of clones; 76% are singletons. The source of this sequence is a woman in her 40s in good health. Some clones in this sample may be carry-over from other donors' samples. The specimen sequenced was PBMCs.

CDR3 sequence reads: CASSLGQGAVYGYTF. The CDR3 region has the DNA TGCGCCAGCAGCTTGGGACAGGGGGCGGTTTATGGCTACACCTTC. This sequence joins TRBV5-1 and TRBJ1-2, with 10 bases identical to TRBD1. Losses at the gene ends were 0 bases for V and 5 bases for J; bases not matched to a gene: 4. The CDR3 extends over 15 amino acids. Germline lookup yields CDR1 SGHRS and CDR2 YFSETQ.